The 26 T cell receptor beta chains reported below all come from one sample, sequenced in a study of blood T cell repertoires in COVID-19. Only in-frame clones appear in the TCRdb table, and some are missing; sequencing was by immunoSEQ multiplex PCR. This table holds about 280,000 clones, 80% to 90% found once. Sequencing used peripheral blood. The receptors derive from a woman in her forties or fifties who had recovered from COVID-19.

This chain links TRBV24-1 with TRBJ2-2; possibly TRBD1 for D (6 bases). Germline CDR1 reads KGHDR; CDR2 reads SFDVKD. The CDR3 spans 17 residues. V dropped 3 bases and J dropped 0 bases, with 13 bases sitting between them. The CDR3 region is CATSDEQGNSNTGELFF. CDR3 bases: TGTGCCACCAGTGATGAACAGGGAAACTCGAACACCGGGGAGCTGTTTTTT.

The chain couples TRBV7-3 to TRBJ2-3, with unresolved D. The CDR3 extends over 13 amino acids. Germline CDR1 reads SGHTA; CDR2 reads FQGTGA. Trimming shortened V by 5 bases and J by 4 bases, and 10 bases separated the two germline ends. CDR3 sequence (DNA): TGTGCCAGCAGCCGAAGCTCTTCAGATACGCAGTATTTT. Its translation: CASSRSSSDTQYF.

The V call is TRBV2, the J call TRBJ2-1; no reliable D call. Germline-derived CDR1 and CDR2 are SNHLY and FYNNEI. This CDR3 is built from 15 residues. Trimming pared 1 base from V and 5 bases from J, leaving 12 bases between. As DNA, the CDR3 is TGTGCCAGCAGTGAAGTTTTGTTTTCTAACAATGAGCAGTTCTTC. Encoded protein: CASSEVLFSNNEQFF.

The rearrangement joins TRBV4-2 to TRBJ2-5, with 12 bases matching TRBD2. V was pared by 1 base and J by 4 bases, with 10 bases of the junction left unmatched. The CDR3 covers 18 residues. The germline V gene has CDR1 LGHNA and CDR2 YNFKEQ. CDR3 residues: CASSQVGLAGSHSETQYF. CDR3 nucleotide sequence: TGTGCCAGCAGCCAAGTCGGACTAGCGGGGTCCCATTCAGAGACCCAGTACTTC.

This chain joins TRBV23-1 and TRBJ1-1; D is possibly TRBD1 (5 bases). TRBV23-1 is marked as an open reading frame, function uncertain. The V end lost 4 bases, the J end lost 0 bases, and 18 bases lay between the germline ends. The CDR3 consists of 17 residues. CDR3 in amino acids: CASSLDRSQPLNTEAFF. CDR3 nucleotide sequence: TGCGCCAGCAGTCTTGACAGATCGCAGCCCTTGAACACTGAAGCTTTCTTT.

The CDR3, as DNA: TGTGCCTGGAGTGTGGACAGGCAAGAGACCCAGTACTTC. Translating it yields CAWSVDRQETQYF. The V gene is TRBV30, the J gene TRBJ2-5; 7 nucleotides line up with TRBD1. Per the germline V gene, CDR1 is GTSNPN and CDR2 is SVGIG (reference sequence). The CDR3 spans 13 residues. Losses at the gene ends were 0 bases for V and 2 bases for J; bases not matched to a gene: 0.

V is TRBV28 and J is TRBJ1-2, with TRBD1 as a possible D gene (5 bases). The germline V gene encodes CDR1 MDHEN and CDR2 SYDVKM. Trimming stripped 3 bases from V and 8 bases from J, with 22 bases between. The CDR3 is 16 amino acids. CDR3 protein: CASSFPGADYSGGYTF. The CDR3 nucleotides are TGTGCCAGCAGTTTCCCCGGGGCGGACTACTCTGGGGGCTACACCTTC.

This clone was recorded once. The chain recombines TRBV5-1 with TRBJ1-3; D gene uncertain. CDR1 is SGHRS and CDR2 is YFSETQ in the germline V gene. The CDR3 has 14 amino acids. Trimming took 0 bases from V and 0 from J, leaving 4 bases between them. This CDR3 is CASSLAVSGNTIYF. The CDR3 nucleotides read TGCGCCAGCAGCTTGGCGGTCTCTGGAAACACCATATATTTT.

This chain uses TRBV14 with TRBJ2-3, with 8 nucleotides matching TRBD2. The CDR3 length is 16 residues. In germline, CDR1 is SGHDN, CDR2 FVKESK. Trimming removed 4 bases from V and 2 bases from J; junction bases left unmatched: 8. CDR3 DNA: TGTGCCAGCAGCCGCCTCGGGACTAGAGACACAGATACGCAGTATTTT. It codes for CASSRLGTRDTDTQYF.

The chain uses TRBV30 and TRBJ1-2, with 8 nucleotides matching TRBD1. Germline trimming cut 2 bases from V and 3 bases from J; bases unmatched to any gene: 2. Germline CDR1 GTSNPN, CDR2 SVGIG (reference sequence). The CDR3 consists of 13 residues. The CDR3 nucleotides are TGTGCCTGGAGTCCAGGGGGCCACTATGGCTACACCTTC. Its protein is CAWSPGGHYGYTF.

The chain has TRBV24-1 and TRBJ1-2; perhaps TRBD1 as D (6 bases). The CDR3 is made up of 14 amino acids. CDR1 is KGHDR, CDR2 SFDVKD, per germline. Deletions cut 7 bases from V and 1 base from J, with 12 bases between. In DNA form, the CDR3 reads TGTGCCACCAGAAGGGCAGGGGATAACTATGGCTACACCTTC. Translating gives CATRRAGDNYGYTF.

The chain joins TRBV3-1 (or the pseudogene TRBV3-2) to TRBJ1-2; perhaps TRBD1 as D (5 bases). V lost 7 bases to trimming and J lost 14 bases, with 23 bases between them. The CDR3 totals 13 residues. Germline CDR1 LGHDT, CDR2 YNNKEL (reference sequence). The CDR3 region has the DNA TGTGCCAGCAACTCCCGTCCCCGGACAACCCTGACCTTC. The encoded protein is CASNSRPRTTLTF.

As to this clone: Other nucleotide sequences in the sample specify the same CDR3. This sequence joins TRBV28 and TRBJ1-5; no clear D gene. Germline loops: CDR1 MDHEN, CDR2 SYDVKM. Trimming removed 1 base from V and 2 bases from J, with 9 bases in between. The CDR3 totals 15 residues. CDR3 region: CASSLFAGGNQPQHF. The DNA of the CDR3 is TGTGCCAGCAGTTTATTCGCTGGAGGCAATCAGCCCCAGCATTTT.

V gene TRBV27 combines with J gene TRBJ2-7; 9 bases align to TRBD1. The CDR3 totals 15 residues. The V gene end was trimmed by 0 bases and the J gene end by 5 bases; junction bases not matched to a gene: 5. The germline CDR1 and CDR2 sequences are MNHEY and SMNVEV (reference sequence). The CDR3 sequence: CASSLSGTGLNEQYF. CDR3 coding DNA: TGTGCCAGCAGTTTATCCGGGACAGGGTTGAACGAGCAGTACTTC.

The rearrangement links TRBV6-2 or TRBV6-3 to TRBJ2-7; D not resolved. Germline CDR1 MNHEY, CDR2 SVGEGT. The CDR3 covers 13 residues. The V end lost 1 base, the J end lost 6 bases, and 10 bases lay between the germline ends. The CDR3, as DNA: TGTGCCAGCAGTTACTTTCATGGTAGCGAGCAGTACTTC. Its protein is CASSYFHGSEQYF.

V and J are TRBV9 and TRBJ2-7; 9 bases agree with TRBD2. V gave up 2 bases and J gave up 6 bases; unmatched junction bases: 12. CDR1 is SGDLS and CDR2 is YYNGEE in the germline V gene. This CDR3 contains 16 residues. CDR3 coding DNA: TGTGCCAGCAGCGTCCAAGCGGGGGGAGTCGGCGGCGAGCAGTACTTC. This encodes CASSVQAGGVGGEQYF.

V usage is TRBV28 and J usage is TRBJ2-7; D uncertain. CDR1 is MDHEN, CDR2 SYDVKM, per germline. V was clipped by 3 bases and J by 0 bases, with 6 bases between them. CDR3 length equals 13 residues. CDR3 region: CASSFLDSYEQYF. CDR3 nucleotides: TGTGCCAGCAGTTTTCTAGACTCCTACGAGCAGTACTTC.

The genes are TRBV30 and TRBJ2-1; 8 bases align to TRBD2. CDR1 is GTSNPN and CDR2 is SVGIG in the germline V gene (reference sequence). The CDR3 has 15 amino acids. V was clipped by 6 bases and J by 1 base; unmatched bases: 8. The CDR3 DNA sequence: TGTGCCTGTCGGTCGGCGGGGGGATCCTACAATGAGCAGTTCTTC. This encodes CACRSAGGSYNEQFF.

This sequence joins TRBV4-1 and TRBJ2-3; D unclear. Between the trimmed V and J ends, which lost 0 bases and 5 bases, there was a span of 9 bases. This CDR3 is built from 14 residues. Germline assignment: CDR1 MGHRA and CDR2 YSYEKL. CDR3 sequence reads: CASSQDAQEDTQYF. The CDR3 coding sequence is TGCGCCAGCAGCCAAGACGCGCAGGAAGATACGCAGTATTTT.

This chain uses TRBV28 with TRBJ2-7; tentative D call: TRBD2 (7 bases). V was clipped by 4 bases and J by 1 base, with 14 bases between them. This CDR3 has 15 amino acids. CDR1 is MDHEN, CDR2 SYDVKM, per germline. The CDR3 bases are TGTGCCAGCAGTTCGGGGGGCAGGGCGTCCTACGAGCAGTACTTC. It yields the protein CASSSGGRASYEQYF.

The rearrangement joins TRBV28 to TRBJ1-2; the D gene is possibly TRBD1 (6 bases). V dropped 4 bases and J dropped 6 bases, with 15 bases sitting between them. Germline CDR1 is MDHEN and CDR2 is SYDVKM. The CDR3 covers 14 residues. The CDR3 DNA sequence: TGTGCCAGCAGTTCGGAGCGGGGGGCCAATGGCTACACCTTC. Translating it yields CASSSERGANGYTF.

J is TRBJ2-1 and V is TRBV3-1 (or the pseudogene TRBV3-2), with 9 nucleotides matching TRBD2. Germline trimming cut 6 bases from V and 5 bases from J; bases unmatched to any gene: 14. This CDR3 is built from 17 residues. Looked up from germline, CDR1 is LGHDT and CDR2 is YNNKEL (reference sequence). As DNA, the CDR3 is TGTGCCAGCAGAAACGGACTAGCGAAACTCCGGGACAATGAGCAGTTCTTC. Translation: CASRNGLAKLRDNEQFF.

The chain joins TRBV11-2 to TRBJ2-5; D gene uncertain. Germline V lookup: CDR1 SGHAT, CDR2 FQNNGV. The V end lost 1 base, the J end lost 5 bases, and 8 bases lay between the germline ends. There are 13 residues in the CDR3. This CDR3 is CASSLGTRETQYF. The CDR3 nucleotides are TGTGCCAGCAGCTTAGGCACTCGTGAGACCCAGTACTTC.

The chain uses TRBV6-2 or TRBV6-3 and TRBJ1-2, with 7 bases lining up with TRBD1. Germline assignment: CDR1 MNHEY and CDR2 SVGEGT. Trimming removed 2 bases from V and 4 bases from J; junction bases left unmatched: 4. The CDR3 spans 14 residues. The CDR3 DNA is TGTGCCAGCAGTTACAAGGGGGCGGTCTATGGCTACACCTTC. It specifies CASSYKGAVYGYTF.

This sequence joins TRBV7-2 and TRBJ2-1, with TRBD2 identical over 7 bases. This CDR3 region has 13 residues. Germline values: CDR1 SGHTA, CDR2 FQGNSA. The J segment lost 9 bases and the V segment lost 5 bases, leaving 7 bases of the junction unmatched. This CDR3 is CASSGGASGEQFF. The DNA for the CDR3 is TGTGCCAGCAGCGGTGGGGCTAGCGGTGAGCAGTTCTTC.

The chain is built from TRBV6-1 and TRBJ2-1; a weak D match, TRBD2 (5 bases). Germline V gene lookup returns CDR1 MNHNS and CDR2 SASEGT. The germline V and J ends were trimmed by 1 base and 13 bases, with 14 bases remaining between them. This CDR3 spans 13 amino acids. The CDR3 bases are TGTGCCAGCAGTGAAGTTAGGTGGGCTAGCCAGTTCTTC. It encodes CASSEVRWASQFF.